Below are 16 T cell receptor beta chains sequenced from a single sample in a study of beta chain features in type 1 diabetes. Study-wide findings and caveats: Within each of all four CD4+ subsets, Type 1 diabetes patients had TCRB CDR3s that were moderately but significantly shorter.

The entirety of the isolated RNA underwent reverse transcription, so expressed TCRB transcripts were sequenced. The table came from immunoSEQ multiplex PCR; TCRdb's copy has only in-frame clones and leaves some out. The repertoire holds a few hundred thousand clones, with 10% to 15% as singletons. Their specific antigens are unknown. What was sequenced was naive CD4+ T cells from blood. The receptors shown here come from a woman between 18 and 29 years old with type 1 diabetes.

This clone showed up just a few times. This chain joins TRBV14 and TRBJ2-1, with 7 bases lining up with TRBD2. J was trimmed by 8 bases and V by 5 bases; bases with no gene match: 9. CDR1 and CDR2 from the germline V gene are SGHDN and FVKESK. There are 14 residues in the CDR3. The CDR3 bases are TGTGCCAGCAGCGAGGGAGGGAGTGGGGATGAGCAGTTCTTC. It is translated as CASSEGGSGDEQFF.

This clone came up a few times. The CDR3 loop is CASSLRGRGGGDTQYF. The CDR3 region has the DNA TGTGCCAGCAGCTTACGAGGGCGGGGGGGCGGAGATACGCAGTATTTT. The rearrangement uses TRBV7-2 and TRBJ2-3; 9 bases are shared with TRBD2. The CDR3 is 16 amino acids. CDR1 is SGHTA and CDR2 is FQGNSA in the germline V gene. V trimming: 2 bases; J trimming: 5 bases; junction bases outside the gene matches: 8.

This clone was detected only a few times. The chain couples TRBV7-2 to TRBJ1-2; 8 bases match TRBD1. Germline lookup yields CDR1 SGHTA and CDR2 FQGNSA. The trim removed 1 base at V and 4 bases at J, leaving 8 bases unmatched. This CDR3 comprises 16 residues. The CDR3 region is CASSLGTGWGSYGYTF. The CDR3 DNA reads as TGTGCCAGCAGCTTAGGGACAGGGTGGGGGTCCTATGGCTACACCTTC.

The CDR3 is CASSHGTSGLSTDTQYF. The CDR3 nucleotides are TGTGCCAGCAGCCACGGGACTAGCGGACTAAGCACAGATACGCAGTATTTT. The chain uses TRBV5-4 and TRBJ2-3, with TRBD2 identical over 11 bases. CDR1 and CDR2 from the germline V gene are SGHNT and YYREEE (reference sequence). V shed 4 bases, J shed 0 bases, and the junction held 7 bases outside the gene matches. The CDR3 runs 17 residues.

This clone was observed a handful of times. This chain uses TRBV7-2 with TRBJ2-3; 12 positions match TRBD2. Per germline, CDR1 SGHTA and CDR2 FQGNSA. The CDR3 length is 14 residues. V lost 5 bases and J lost 11; bases outside the gene matches: 8. As DNA, the CDR3 is TGTGCCAGCAGCCCGAGGGCTAGCGGGAGGGGGCAGTATTTT. Translation: CASSPRASGRGQYF. The complete variable domain, with remaining parts taken from reference TRBV7-2 and TRBJ2-3, reads GAGVSQSPSNKVTEKGKDVELRCDPISGHTALYWYRQSLGQGLEFLIYFQGNSAPDKSGLPSDRFSAERTGGSVSTLTIQRTQQEDSAVYLCASSPRASGRGQYFGPGTRLTVL.

This chain joins TRBV5-4 and TRBJ1-2, with a possible D match to TRBD1 (6 bases). Germline V gene sequence: CDR1 SGHNT, CDR2 YYREEE (reference sequence). V gave up 3 bases and J gave up 1 base, with 16 bases separating them. The CDR3 contains 16 residues. CDR3 DNA: TGTGCCAGCAGCTCGGGGGGGCGGAATCTTAACTATGGCTACACCTTC. It translates to CASSSGGRNLNYGYTF.

This clone was picked up a small number of times. The rearrangement joins TRBV5-1 to TRBJ2-6; 11 bases are a match to TRBD1. V lost 0 bases, J lost 2 bases, and 1 base stayed unmatched. CDR3 length: 17 amino acids. Germline values: CDR1 SGHRS, CDR2 YFSETQ. The CDR3 region has the DNA TGCGCCAGCAGCTTGGGGACAGGGGGCGCTGGGGCCAACGTCCTGACTTTC. It codes for CASSLGTGGAGANVLTF.

This chain uses TRBV5-1 with TRBJ2-5; no definite D call. Trimming removed 0 bases at V and 1 base at J, with 10 bases between. The germline CDR1 and CDR2 sequences are SGHRS and YFSETQ. CDR3 size: 15 residues. This chain's CDR3 is CASSLVGSGQETQYF. The CDR3 DNA reads TGCGCCAGCAGCTTGGTGGGTTCAGGCCAAGAGACCCAGTACTTC.

This clone was observed a few times. This chain connects TRBV5-1 to TRBJ1-2; a possible D gene is TRBD1 (6 bases). The CDR3 is 14 amino acids. The germline CDR1 and CDR2 sequences are SGHRS and YFSETQ. Deletions cut 3 bases from V and 4 bases from J, with 13 bases between. This CDR3 is CASSSLQGTYGYTF. CDR3 nucleotides: TGCGCCAGCAGCTCTCTACAGGGCACCTATGGCTACACCTTC.

There are a few counts of this clone. The chain recombines TRBV29-1 with TRBJ2-2; 8 positions agree with TRBD2. The germline V gene has CDR1 SQVTM and CDR2 ANQGSEA. V lost 4 bases, J lost 5 bases, and 6 bases stayed unmatched. The CDR3 runs to 14 residues. The CDR3 reads CSVAVIAGTGELFF. The CDR3, as DNA: TGCAGCGTTGCTGTAATAGCGGGAACCGGGGAGCTGTTTTTT.

This clone has just a few counts. This chain uses TRBV6-6 with TRBJ1-1; TRBD1 matches at 10 bases. The CDR3 sequence is 14 residues long. The germline V gene encodes CDR1 MNHNY and CDR2 SVGAGI (reference sequence). Trimming at V came to 7 bases and at J to 9 bases, leaving 11 bases not matched to a gene. The DNA for the CDR3 is TGTGCCAGCACCCGGGACAGGGGATCAGAAAAAGCTTTCTTT. Translating gives CASTRDRGSEKAFF.

The chain couples TRBV9 to TRBJ2-1; 7 bases align to TRBD2. Germline V gene data show CDR1 as SGDLS and CDR2 as YYNGEE. The ends lost 0 bases at V and 4 bases at J; junction bases unmatched: 4. There are 15 residues in the CDR3. The DNA for the CDR3 is TGTGCCAGCAGCGTAGATAGCGGGCTGTACAATGAGCAGTTCTTC. Residues: CASSVDSGLYNEQFF.

The chain links TRBV18 to TRBJ2-1, with a tentative D call TRBD1 (5 bases). V dropped 4 bases and J dropped 0 bases, with 13 bases sitting between them. The germline V gene encodes CDR1 KGHSH and CDR2 LQKENI. This CDR3 region has 16 residues. The CDR3 protein is CASSHLDSRSYNEQFF. The CDR3 DNA follows: TGTGCCAGCTCACACTTAGACAGCCGCTCCTACAATGAGCAGTTCTTC. The whole variable domain, filled in from reference TRBV18 and TRBJ2-1, reads NAGVMQNPRHLVRRRGQEARLRCSPMKGHSHVYWYRQLPEEGLKFMVYLQKENIIDESGMPKERFSAEFPKEGPSILRIQQVVRGDSAAYFCASSHLDSRSYNEQFFGPGTRLTVL.

This clone has just a few counts. The V call is TRBV7-2, the J call TRBJ2-7; D perhaps matches TRBD1 (6 bases). The V and J ends lost 4 bases and 2 bases respectively, with 12 bases between them. Germline CDR1 reads SGHTA; CDR2 reads FQGNSA. The CDR3 length is 14 residues. The CDR3 here is CASSSGTQTYEQYF. The CDR3 DNA reads as TGTGCCAGCAGCTCCGGGACACAAACCTACGAGCAGTACTTC.

The CDR3 bases are TGTGCCAGCATGCGGACAGGCAACTACGAGCAGTACTTC. It codes for CASMRTGNYEQYF. This chain links TRBV28 with TRBJ2-7; TRBD1 matches 7 bases. The CDR3 covers 13 residues. The germline V gene encodes CDR1 MDHEN and CDR2 SYDVKM. The J segment lost 3 bases and the V segment lost 7 bases, leaving 6 bases of the junction unmatched. Complete variable domain (other parts from reference TRBV28 and TRBJ2-7): DVKVTQSSRYLVKRTGEKVFLECVQDMDHENMFWYRQDPGLGLRLIYFSYDVKMKEKGDIPEGYSVSREKKERFSLILESASTNQTSMYLCASMRTGNYEQYFGPGTRLTVT.

This clone was seen a few times. The chain joins TRBV18 to TRBJ2-6, with D maybe TRBD2 (6 bases). Trimming took 6 bases from V and 2 from J, leaving 14 bases between them. The CDR3 length is 16 residues. The germline CDR1 and CDR2 sequences are KGHSH and LQKENI. The chain's CDR3 is CASSPQGGPGANVLTF. DNA of the CDR3: TGTGCCAGCTCCCCCCAAGGAGGGCCTGGGGCCAACGTCCTGACTTTC. Using reference TRBV18 and TRBJ2-6 for the parts outside the CDR3, the full variable domain is NAGVMQNPRHLVRRRGQEARLRCSPMKGHSHVYWYRQLPEEGLKFMVYLQKENIIDESGMPKERFSAEFPKEGPSILRIQQVVRGDSAAYFCASSPQGGPGANVLTFGAGSRLTVL.